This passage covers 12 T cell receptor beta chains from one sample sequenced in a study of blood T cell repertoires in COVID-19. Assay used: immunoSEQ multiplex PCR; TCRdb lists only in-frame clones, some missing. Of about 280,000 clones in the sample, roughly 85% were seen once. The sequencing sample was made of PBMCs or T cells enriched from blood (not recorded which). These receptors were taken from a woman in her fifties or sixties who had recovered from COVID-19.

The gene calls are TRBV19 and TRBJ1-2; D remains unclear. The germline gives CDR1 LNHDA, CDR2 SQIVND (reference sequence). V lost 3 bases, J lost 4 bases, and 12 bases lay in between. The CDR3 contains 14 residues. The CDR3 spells CASSIVSGVYGYTF. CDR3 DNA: TGTGCCAGTAGTATTGTTTCCGGGGTCTATGGCTACACCTTC.

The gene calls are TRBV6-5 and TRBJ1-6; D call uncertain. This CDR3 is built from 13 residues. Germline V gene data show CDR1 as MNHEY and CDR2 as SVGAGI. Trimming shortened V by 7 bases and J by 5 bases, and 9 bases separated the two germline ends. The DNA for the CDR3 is TGTGCCAGCAAGCCAGGTCATAATTCACCCCTCCACTTT. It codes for CASKPGHNSPLHF.

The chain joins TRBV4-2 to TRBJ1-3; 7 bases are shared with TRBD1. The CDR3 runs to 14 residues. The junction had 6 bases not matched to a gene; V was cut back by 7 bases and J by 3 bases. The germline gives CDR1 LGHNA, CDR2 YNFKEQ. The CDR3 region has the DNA TGTGCCAGCACCACAGGGGATGGTGGAAACACCATATATTTT. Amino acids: CASTTGDGGNTIYF.

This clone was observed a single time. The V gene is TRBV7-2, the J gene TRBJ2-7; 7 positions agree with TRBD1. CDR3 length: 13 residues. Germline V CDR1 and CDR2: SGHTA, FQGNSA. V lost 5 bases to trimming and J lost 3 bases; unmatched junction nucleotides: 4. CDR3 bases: TGTGCCAGCAGCATCGACAGGGTCTACGAGCAGTACTTC. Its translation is CASSIDRVYEQYF.

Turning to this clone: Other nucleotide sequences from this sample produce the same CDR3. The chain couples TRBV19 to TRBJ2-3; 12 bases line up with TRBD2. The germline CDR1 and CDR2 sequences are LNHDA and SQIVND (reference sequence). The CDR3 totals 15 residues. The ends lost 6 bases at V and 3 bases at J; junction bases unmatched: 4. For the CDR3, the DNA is TGTGCCAGTAGCCAAGGACTAGCGGGAACAGATACGCAGTATTTT. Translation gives CASSQGLAGTDTQYF.

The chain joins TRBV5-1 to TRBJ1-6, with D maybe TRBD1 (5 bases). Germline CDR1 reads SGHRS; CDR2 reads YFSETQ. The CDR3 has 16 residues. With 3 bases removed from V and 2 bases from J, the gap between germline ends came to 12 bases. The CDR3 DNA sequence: TGCGCCAGCAGCTCCCTTGGGGGGACCTATAATTCACCCCTCCACTTT. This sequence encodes CASSSLGGTYNSPLHF.

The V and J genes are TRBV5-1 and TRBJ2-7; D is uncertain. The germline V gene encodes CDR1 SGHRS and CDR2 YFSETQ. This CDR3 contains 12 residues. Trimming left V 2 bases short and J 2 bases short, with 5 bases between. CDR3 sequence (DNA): TGCGCCAGCAGCTTAACTACCTACGAGCAGTACTTC. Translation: CASSLTTYEQYF. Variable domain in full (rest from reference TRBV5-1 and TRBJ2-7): KAGVTQTPRYLIKTRGQQVTLSCSPISGHRSVSWYQQTPGQGLQFLFEYFSETQRNKGNFPGRFSGRQFSNSRSEMNVSTLELGDSALYLCASSLTTYEQYFGPGTRLTVT.

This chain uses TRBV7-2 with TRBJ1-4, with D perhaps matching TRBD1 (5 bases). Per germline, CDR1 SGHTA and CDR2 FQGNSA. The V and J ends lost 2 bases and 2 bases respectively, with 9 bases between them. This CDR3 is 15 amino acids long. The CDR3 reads CASSLTGDTNEKLFF. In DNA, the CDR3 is TGTGCCAGCAGCTTAACAGGCGATACTAATGAAAAACTGTTTTTT. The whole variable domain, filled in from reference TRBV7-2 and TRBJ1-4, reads GAGVSQSPSNKVTEKGKDVELRCDPISGHTALYWYRQSLGQGLEFLIYFQGNSAPDKSGLPSDRFSAERTGGSVSTLTIQRTQQEDSAVYLCASSLTGDTNEKLFFGSGTQLSVL.

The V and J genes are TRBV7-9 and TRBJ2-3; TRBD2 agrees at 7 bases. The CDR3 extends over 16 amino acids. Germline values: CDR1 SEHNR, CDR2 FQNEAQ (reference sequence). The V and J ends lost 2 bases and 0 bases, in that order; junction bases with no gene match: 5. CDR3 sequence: CASSLLAGVSTDTQYF. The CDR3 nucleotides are TGTGCCAGCAGCTTACTCGCGGGAGTTAGCACAGATACGCAGTATTTT.

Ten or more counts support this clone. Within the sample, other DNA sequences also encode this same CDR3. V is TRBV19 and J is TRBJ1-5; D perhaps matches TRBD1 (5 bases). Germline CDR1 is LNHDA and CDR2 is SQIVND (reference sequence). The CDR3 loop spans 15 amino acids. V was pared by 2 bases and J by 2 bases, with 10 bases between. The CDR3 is CASSILQGGNQPQHF. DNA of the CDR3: TGTGCCAGTAGTATACTGCAGGGTGGCAATCAGCCCCAGCATTTT.

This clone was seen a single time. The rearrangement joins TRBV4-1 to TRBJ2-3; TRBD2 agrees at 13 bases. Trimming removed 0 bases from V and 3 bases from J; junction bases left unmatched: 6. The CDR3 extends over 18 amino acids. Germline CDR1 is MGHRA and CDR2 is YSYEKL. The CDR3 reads CASSQDRTSGRATDTQYF. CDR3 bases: TGCGCCAGCAGCCAAGATCGGACTAGCGGGAGAGCAACAGATACGCAGTATTTT.

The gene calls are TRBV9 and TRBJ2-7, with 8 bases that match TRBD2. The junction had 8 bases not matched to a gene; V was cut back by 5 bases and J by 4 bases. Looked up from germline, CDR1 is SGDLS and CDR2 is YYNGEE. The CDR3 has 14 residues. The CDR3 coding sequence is TGTGCCAGCAGTTCCGGGACTAGGGGTTACGAGCAGTACTTC. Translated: CASSSGTRGYEQYF.